Below are 9 T cell receptor beta chains sequenced from a single sample in a study of T-cell memory formation after mild COVID-19. TCRdb itself ran the 5' RACE reads through MiXCR, one entry per CDR3 protein. The table includes approximately 150,000 distinct CDR3 sequences, roughly 15% detected once. Specimen: PBMCs or a T cell subset sorted from them (not recorded which). All receptors come from an adult woman who had mild COVID-19 (a few samples of this study predate the infection). Cell type and time point are not known.

This clonotype was detected only a few times. The chain is built from TRBV5-1 and TRBJ2-1, with D perhaps TRBD1 (5 bases). Germline-derived CDR1 and CDR2 are SGHRS and YFSETQ. The CDR3 sequence is 16 residues long. Trimming took 0 bases from V and 2 from J, leaving 12 bases between them. The DNA for the CDR3 is TGCGCCAGCAGCTTGGGCAGTACAGGCGCCTACAATGAGCAGTTCTTC. It specifies CASSLGSTGAYNEQFF.

This clonotype was counted only a few times. The genes are TRBV13 and TRBJ1-5; 9 bases agree with TRBD1. V lost 0 bases and J lost 7; bases outside the gene matches: 4. The CDR3 sequence is 15 residues long. Germline CDR1 is PRHDT and CDR2 is FYEKMQ (reference sequence). Here the CDR3 reads CASSLGGQGQQPQHF. The DNA for the CDR3 is TGTGCCAGCAGCTTAGGGGGACAGGGCCAACAGCCCCAGCATTTT. Together with reference TRBV13 and TRBJ1-5, the CDR3 gives the full variable domain: AAGVIQSPRHLIKEKRETATLKCYPIPRHDTVYWYQQGPGQDPQFLISFYEKMQSDKGSIPDRFSAQQFSDYHSELNMSSLELGDSALYFCASSLGGQGQQPQHFGDGTRLSIL.

The chain is built from TRBV10-3 and TRBJ2-7; 7 bases map to TRBD1. J gave up 4 bases and V 3 bases, and 9 bases lay outside the gene matches. CDR1 is ENHRY and CDR2 is SYGVKD in the germline V gene. The CDR3 runs to 15 residues. CDR3 residues: CAISDPGTEIYEQYF. The CDR3 DNA reads as TGTGCCATCAGTGACCCCGGGACAGAAATATACGAGCAGTACTTC.

This clonotype was recorded a few times. Here the CDR3 reads CATSVLAGGGEQFF. The CDR3 DNA sequence: TGTGCCACCAGTGTACTAGCGGGAGGGGGTGAGCAGTTCTTC. This chain links TRBV24-1 with TRBJ2-1; TRBD2 agrees at 13 bases. CDR3 length: 14 residues. The ends lost 5 bases at V and 9 bases at J; junction bases unmatched: 3. CDR1 is KGHDR and CDR2 is SFDVKD in the germline V gene.

This clonotype was seen a few times. The CDR3 loop is CASLRGTGTYEQYF. For the CDR3, the DNA is TGTGCCAGCTTAAGGGGGACAGGGACCTACGAGCAGTACTTC. This chain joins TRBV12-3 or TRBV12-4 and TRBJ2-7; TRBD1 aligns across 9 bases. The CDR3 runs 14 residues. J was trimmed by 2 bases and V by 8 bases; bases with no gene match: 7.

This clonotype occurred a few times. The chain couples TRBV29-1 to TRBJ2-1; D is perhaps TRBD2 (6 bases). CDR3 length: 13 amino acids. V lost 5 bases to trimming and J lost 2 bases, with 10 bases between them. CDR1 and CDR2 (germline): SQVTM, ANQGSEA. The CDR3 sequence: CSVNGGAYNEQFF. CDR3 nucleotides: TGCAGCGTTAACGGGGGTGCCTACAATGAGCAGTTCTTC.

The chain recombines TRBV7-9 with TRBJ2-7; D gene unclear. The V gene lost 3 bases and the J gene lost 1 base, with 13 bases spanning the gap. The CDR3 is 15 amino acids. The germline V gene encodes CDR1 SEHNR and CDR2 FQNEAQ (reference sequence). CDR3 sequence reads: CASSFSVGWSYEQYF. CDR3 nucleotides: TGTGCCAGCAGCTTCAGCGTCGGCTGGTCCTACGAGCAGTACTTC.

The J gene is TRBJ2-7, the V gene TRBV7-6; 8 bases are shared with TRBD2. The CDR3 spans 16 residues. The trim removed 1 base at V and 6 bases at J, leaving 11 bases unmatched. Germline values: CDR1 SGHVS, CDR2 FNYEAQ. The CDR3 coding sequence is TGTGCCAGCAGCTTAGACACCAGCGGGGGAGGGCTCGAGCAGTACTTC. Protein sequence: CASSLDTSGGGLEQYF.

This clonotype was detected a few times. This chain connects TRBV19 to TRBJ1-5; 8 bases are a match to TRBD1. Germline trimming cut 5 bases from V and 3 bases from J; bases unmatched to any gene: 6. The CDR3 consists of 15 residues. From germline, CDR1 is LNHDA and CDR2 SQIVND (reference sequence). CDR3 in DNA: TGTGCCAGTAGTCCAGGGACAGGAATCAATCAGCCCCAGCATTTT. It specifies CASSPGTGINQPQHF.